These 12 T cell receptor beta chains originate from one sample sequenced in a study of CXCR3-negative and CXCR3-positive naive CD8 T cells. Each TRB cDNA library was prepared by 5' RACE (with UMI labels). TCRdb re-called the 5' RACE reads and gives one entry per CDR3 protein, without DNA. This sample carries 5,000 to 5,500 distinct CDR3 sequences, with about 2% going to the ten biggest clones. The material sequenced was naive CXCR3- CD8+ T cells from blood. Described subset: CD45RO-CCR7+CD27+CD95- naive CD8+ T cells lacking CXCR3 (TNR3-). The receptor source for this set is a human donor in good health. Some clones in this sample may be carry-over from other donors' samples.

In terms of frequency, this clonotype is medium-sized (0.01 to 0.1%). The V and J genes are TRBV5-1 and TRBJ2-7; TCRdb designates TRBD1, a call that cannot be tested without DNA. The CDR3 is made up of 14 amino acids. Germline loops: CDR1 SGHRS, CDR2 YFSETQ. CDR3: CASSSGQGRNEQYF.

The chain is built from TRBV20-1 and TRBJ2-7; as DNA is missing, the TRBD1 call by TCRdb cannot be tested. CDR3 length: 12 residues. Germline values: CDR1 DFQATT, CDR2 SNEGSKA (reference sequence). The CDR3 is CSARGTGYEQYF.

The chain carries TRBV29-1 and TRBJ2-3. This CDR3 has 14 residues. Germline V gives CDR1 SQVTM, CDR2 ANQGSEA. CDR3: CSVGNGARTDTQYF.

The chain uses TRBV6-1 and TRBJ1-2; absent DNA, TCRdb's TRBD1 call cannot be checked. Germline loops: CDR1 MNHNS, CDR2 SASEGT. The CDR3 runs to 15 residues. This CDR3 reads CASSSDRGHNYGYTF.

This clonotype is medium-sized by frequency. J is TRBJ2-3 and V is TRBV5-1; absent DNA, TCRdb's TRBD1 call cannot be checked. The CDR3 is made up of 13 amino acids. Germline values: CDR1 SGHRS, CDR2 YFSETQ. The CDR3 sequence: CASSLKGGDTQYF.

This chain links TRBV4-2 with TRBJ1-2. There are 14 residues in the CDR3. Germline-derived CDR1 and CDR2 are LGHNA and YNFKEQ. The CDR3 loop reads CASSQEDLGYGYTF.

The chain uses TRBV14 and TRBJ2-7; the TCRdb call, TRBD2, lacks DNA for checking. The germline CDR1 and CDR2 sequences are SGHDN and FVKESK. The CDR3 totals 18 residues. The CDR3: CASSQVPQTSGSSYEQYF.

This clonotype is medium-sized (0.01 to 0.1%) by frequency. The J gene is TRBJ1-1, the V gene TRBV7-2. The germline V gene encodes CDR1 SGHTA and CDR2 FQGNSA. The CDR3 is 12 amino acids. CDR3 sequence: CASSFLRAEAFF.

By frequency, this clonotype is medium-sized (0.01 to 0.1%). V is TRBV20-1 and J is TRBJ2-7; lacking DNA, the TRBD1 call made by TCRdb goes unchecked. Germline loops: CDR1 DFQATT, CDR2 SNEGSKA (reference sequence). The CDR3 contains 13 residues. The CDR3: CSARLSGSYEQYF.

J is TRBJ2-7 and V is TRBV29-1; the TCRdb call, TRBD1, lacks DNA for checking. Per germline, CDR1 SQVTM and CDR2 ANQGSEA. The CDR3 loop spans 13 amino acids. CDR3 region: CSVWTRSNYEQYF.

In terms of frequency, this clonotype is large. This rearrangement joins TRBV9 to TRBJ2-3; with no DNA, the TCRdb D assignment of TRBD2 cannot be verified. From germline, CDR1 is SGDLS and CDR2 YYNGEE. The CDR3 contains 16 residues. The CDR3 loop is CASSAGLAETLYTQYF.

In terms of frequency, this clonotype is medium-sized. J is TRBJ1-1 and V is TRBV19. Per the germline V gene, CDR1 is LNHDA and CDR2 is SQIVND (reference sequence). This CDR3 comprises 14 residues. The CDR3 reads CASSIMYMNTEAFF.